These 14 T cell receptor beta chains originate from one sample sequenced in a study of T cell responses to AZD1222 COVID-19 vaccine. Produced via immunoSEQ multiplex PCR; TCRdb's table is partial and in-frame only. The data contain 120,000 or so clones, 70% to 90% of them seen just once; the ten biggest clones take up approximately 5.9%. Specimen: peripheral blood, collected on day 0 of AZD1222 vaccination. These receptor sequences come from an adult in good health.

Only one count was recorded for this clone. The CDR3 DNA follows: TGTGCCTGGAGTGCATCCAGAGACACTGAAGCTTTCTTT. Its protein is CAWSASRDTEAFF. The genes are TRBV30 and TRBJ1-1, with D uncertain. Per the germline V gene, CDR1 is GTSNPN and CDR2 is SVGIG (reference sequence). The V and J ends lost 1 base and 3 bases respectively, with 9 bases between them. This CDR3 spans 13 amino acids.

The rearrangement joins TRBV20-1 to TRBJ2-7; unclear D gene. CDR1 is DFQATT, CDR2 SNEGSKA, per germline (reference sequence). The CDR3 has 11 amino acids. The CDR3 DNA sequence: TGCTCAACTCCGATTTCTCTCGAGCAGTACTTC. It codes for CSTPISLEQYF.

This clone came up a few times. The chain recombines TRBV6-7 with TRBJ1-4; unclear D gene. TRBV6-7 carries the ORF label, with uncertain function. V was trimmed by 0 bases and J by 3 bases, leaving 8 bases between them. The CDR3 runs 15 residues. DNA for the CDR3: TGTGCCAGCAGTTACTCGAGGATTTCTAATGAAAAACTGTTTTTT. Translated, it gives CASSYSRISNEKLFF.

The chain carries TRBV7-8 and TRBJ1-2, with 8 positions matching TRBD1. The V gene's germline CDR1 is SGHVS and CDR2 FQNEAQ. The CDR3 consists of 16 residues. Trimming cost V 5 bases and J 2 bases; bases outside gene matches: 10. The CDR3 region is CASSPRGQEHNYGYTF. CDR3 sequence (DNA): TGTGCCAGCAGCCCCCGGGGACAGGAACACAACTATGGCTACACCTTC.

This clone was counted a single time. The V and J genes are TRBV7-3 and TRBJ2-3; D is ambiguous. Germline loops: CDR1 SGHTA, CDR2 FQGTGA. The germline V and J ends were trimmed by 1 base and 6 bases, with 17 bases remaining between them. The CDR3 sequence is 16 residues long. DNA for the CDR3: TGTGCCAGCAGCTTAAGGCCGCCCGGCTTGGCGGATACGCAGTATTTT. Translated: CASSLRPPGLADTQYF.

This sequence joins TRBV12-3 or TRBV12-4 and TRBJ1-1; D not resolved. V was cut by 4 bases and J by 7 bases, with 7 bases left in between. The CDR3 extends over 11 amino acids. The CDR3 protein is CASSYVGEAFF. CDR3 DNA: TGTGCCAGCAGTTATGTGGGTGAAGCTTTCTTT.

The chain couples TRBV2 to TRBJ1-1; maybe TRBD1 (6 bases). Germline CDR1 is SNHLY and CDR2 is FYNNEI. The CDR3 sequence is 15 residues long. V was trimmed by 1 base and J by 7 bases, leaving 16 bases between them. CDR3 in amino acids: CASSEDRVGFSEAFF. Here the CDR3 DNA reads TGTGCCAGCAGTGAAGACAGGGTTGGTTTTAGTGAAGCTTTCTTT.

V usage is TRBV7-8 and J usage is TRBJ2-3; TRBD1 is a possible D gene (5 bases). The germline gives CDR1 SGHVS, CDR2 FQNEAQ. This CDR3 has 16 residues. V lost 4 bases and J lost 0, with 14 bases in between. The CDR3 protein is CASSSQGRSSTDTQYF. The CDR3 nucleotides are TGTGCCAGCAGCTCCCAGGGTCGCTCTAGCACAGATACGCAGTATTTT.

The chain couples TRBV6-5 to TRBJ1-5; D is undetermined. Deletions cut 0 bases from V and 2 bases from J, with 11 bases between. The CDR3 runs 16 residues. Per the germline V gene, CDR1 is MNHEY and CDR2 is SVGAGI. The CDR3 coding sequence is TGTGCCAGCAGTTACTCTAGTAGGGCGGGCAATCAGCCCCAGCATTTT. Its protein product is CASSYSSRAGNQPQHF.

The genes are TRBV6-5 and TRBJ1-6; TRBD1 matches at 9 bases. CDR3 length: 13 residues. V was clipped by 5 bases and J by 10 bases; unmatched bases: 3. Germline-derived CDR1 and CDR2 are MNHEY and SVGAGI. DNA for the CDR3: TGTGCCAGCAGTCTGACAGGGGGGTCACCCCTCCACTTT. Amino acids: CASSLTGGSPLHF.

The gene calls are TRBV19 and TRBJ1-6; a weak D match, TRBD1 (5 bases). From germline, CDR1 is LNHDA and CDR2 SQIVND (reference sequence). The CDR3 is 16 residues long. Deletions cut 4 bases from V and 7 bases from J, with 17 bases between. The CDR3 reads CASSSGQSRGNSPLHF. CDR3 bases: TGTGCCAGTAGTAGTGGACAATCAAGAGGGAATTCACCCCTCCACTTT. Based on the CDR3 plus reference TRBV19 and TRBJ1-6, the full variable domain is DGGITQSPKYLFRKEGQNVTLSCEQNLNHDAMYWYRQDPGQGLRLIYYSQIVNDFQKGDIAEGYSVSREKKESFPLTVTSAQKNPTAFYLCASSSGQSRGNSPLHFGNGTRLTVT.

V gene TRBV28 combines with J gene TRBJ1-1; no clear D. V was shortened by 2 bases and J by 7 bases, with 5 bases between the two germline ends. The length of the CDR3 is 11 residues. Germline-derived CDR1 and CDR2 are MDHEN and SYDVKM. This CDR3 reads CASSLEDEAFF. The CDR3 DNA is TGTGCCAGCAGTTTAGAGGATGAAGCTTTCTTT. Full variable domain (rest looked up from reference TRBV28 and TRBJ1-1): DVKVTQSSRYLVKRTGEKVFLECVQDMDHENMFWYRQDPGLGLRLIYFSYDVKMKEKGDIPEGYSVSREKKERFSLILESASTNQTSMYLCASSLEDEAFFGQGTRLTVV.

This sequence joins TRBV6-5 and TRBJ2-6; the D is unclear. Germline-derived CDR1 and CDR2 are MNHEY and SVGAGI. This CDR3 region has 15 residues. Trimming removed 7 bases at V and 0 bases at J, with 10 bases between. The CDR3 loop reads CASKFWSSGANVLTF. The CDR3 coding sequence is TGTGCCAGCAAATTTTGGAGCTCTGGGGCCAACGTCCTGACTTTC.

This clone was seen a single time. This chain uses TRBV7-9 with TRBJ1-4; 7 bases are a match to TRBD1. The CDR3 covers 14 residues. Germline V lookup: CDR1 SEHNR, CDR2 FQNEAQ (reference sequence). With V trimmed by 5 bases and J by 3 bases, 3 bases remained unmatched. This CDR3 is CASSPGQSNEKLFF. The DNA for the CDR3 is TGTGCCAGCAGCCCGGGACAGTCTAATGAAAAACTGTTTTTT.